The 30 T cell receptor beta chains listed next were all sequenced from one sample in a study of T cell responses to AZD1222 COVID-19 vaccine. Only in-frame clones appear in the TCRdb table, and some are missing; sequencing was by immunoSEQ multiplex PCR. The sample yields under 250,000 clones, about 93% seen once. Sequenced here: peripheral blood, sampled on day 0 of MenACWY control vaccination. These receptors all come from an adult in good health.

This sequence joins TRBV6-5 and TRBJ1-1; D is possibly TRBD1 (5 bases). This CDR3 is 15 amino acids long. V was cut by 0 bases and J by 4 bases, with 12 bases left in between. Germline CDR1 and CDR2: MNHEY and SVGAGI. The CDR3 loop is CASSYSGARATEAFF. CDR3 sequence (DNA): TGTGCCAGCAGTTACTCTGGGGCCCGCGCCACTGAAGCTTTCTTT.

The V gene is TRBV6-5, the J gene TRBJ1-4; TRBD1 agrees at 8 bases. Germline CDR1 is MNHEY and CDR2 is SVGAGI. With 0 bases clipped from V and 8 bases from J, the junction kept 5 bases outside the gene matches. The CDR3 loop spans 15 amino acids. CDR3 loop: CASSYSGQGWEKLFF. DNA for the CDR3: TGTGCCAGCAGTTACTCCGGACAGGGATGGGAAAAACTGTTTTTT.

V and J are TRBV30 and TRBJ1-3, with unresolved D. With 4 bases removed from V and 4 bases from J, the gap between germline ends came to 5 bases. This CDR3 spans 11 amino acids. Germline V gene lookup returns CDR1 GTSNPN and CDR2 SVGIG (reference sequence). In nucleotides, the CDR3 is TGTGCCTGGACATACGGAAACACCATATATTTT. Protein: CAWTYGNTIYF.

This clone was seen just once. The rearrangement joins TRBV13 to TRBJ1-2, with 8 bases aligning to TRBD1. Germline V gives CDR1 PRHDT, CDR2 FYEKMQ (reference sequence). This CDR3 region has 17 residues. The trim removed 4 bases at V and 5 bases at J, leaving 15 bases unmatched. CDR3 amino acids: CASSYRQGRGIIYGYTF. CDR3 coding DNA: TGTGCCAGCAGCTACCGACAGGGGAGGGGTATAATATATGGCTACACCTTC.

The chain has TRBV7-2 and TRBJ2-1; maybe TRBD1 (5 bases). This CDR3 is 16 amino acids long. CDR1 and CDR2 from the germline V gene are SGHTA and FQGNSA. V shed 6 bases and J shed 1 base, with 16 bases lying between them. CDR3 amino acids: CASRSPSRGSYNEQFF. CDR3 nucleotides: TGTGCCAGCAGATCACCCAGTAGGGGTTCCTACAATGAGCAGTTCTTC.

The chain carries TRBV14 and TRBJ1-1; 8 bases align to TRBD1. The CDR3 has 13 amino acids. The V gene end was trimmed by 2 bases and the J gene end by 13 bases; junction bases not matched to a gene: 9. Looked up from germline, CDR1 is SGHDN and CDR2 is FVKESK. The CDR3 protein is CASSQTRQGLSFF. The CDR3 DNA is TGTGCCAGCAGCCAAACCCGACAGGGGCTCAGTTTCTTT.

This sequence joins TRBV3-1 (or the pseudogene TRBV3-2) and TRBJ2-7; 7 bases line up with TRBD1. The CDR3 is made up of 14 amino acids. The V and J ends lost 6 bases and 4 bases, in that order; junction bases with no gene match: 9. Germline V CDR1 and CDR2: LGHDT, YNNKEL (reference sequence). The CDR3 is CASRQGRGNYEQYF. DNA for the CDR3: TGTGCCAGCAGACAGGGCAGGGGGAATTACGAGCAGTACTTC.

The sample holds a few counts of this clone. V and J are TRBV19 and TRBJ1-5; the D gene is possibly TRBD1 (5 bases). The V end was cut by 9 bases, the J end by 0 bases, with 15 bases between. Germline V gene lookup returns CDR1 LNHDA and CDR2 SQIVND (reference sequence). This CDR3 is 15 amino acids long. In nucleotides, the CDR3 is TGTGCCAGCAAAGACAGCGTTTATAGCAATCAGCCCCAGCATTTT. Translation gives CASKDSVYSNQPQHF.

The rearrangement links TRBV7-2 to TRBJ2-7, with 13 bases matching TRBD2. The CDR3 covers 17 residues. With 5 bases clipped from V and 2 bases from J, the junction kept 9 bases outside the gene matches. Germline values: CDR1 SGHTA, CDR2 FQGNSA. CDR3 nucleotides: TGTGCCAGCAGCAGGAGGACCGGACTAGCGGGGGCCTACGAGCAGTACTTC. It translates to CASSRRTGLAGAYEQYF. The complete variable domain, with remaining parts taken from reference TRBV7-2 and TRBJ2-7, reads GAGVSQSPSNKVTEKGKDVELRCDPISGHTALYWYRQSLGQGLEFLIYFQGNSAPDKSGLPSDRFSAERTGGSVSTLTIQRTQQEDSAVYLCASSRRTGLAGAYEQYFGPGTRLTVT.

The genes are TRBV2 and TRBJ1-2; TRBD1 matches 8 bases. This CDR3 contains 16 residues. J gave up 5 bases and V 5 bases, and 13 bases lay outside the gene matches. Germline CDR1 reads SNHLY; CDR2 reads FYNNEI. The CDR3 reads CASSPNLNRGTYGYTF. The CDR3, as DNA: TGTGCCAGCAGTCCAAACCTCAACAGGGGGACGTATGGCTACACCTTC.

V and J are TRBV5-1 and TRBJ2-2; D might be TRBD2 (6 bases). CDR3 length: 15 residues. V dropped 4 bases and J dropped 6 bases, with 16 bases sitting between them. Germline V gene sequence: CDR1 SGHRS, CDR2 YFSETQ. CDR3 nucleotides: TGCGCCAGCAGCCGTGGGACTCCGGGGTCCGGGGAGCTGTTTTTT. This codes for CASSRGTPGSGELFF. Combining the CDR3 with reference TRBV5-1 and TRBJ2-2 gives the whole variable domain KAGVTQTPRYLIKTRGQQVTLSCSPISGHRSVSWYQQTPGQGLQFLFEYFSETQRNKGNFPGRFSGRQFSNSRSEMNVSTLELGDSALYLCASSRGTPGSGELFFGEGSRLTVL.

The DNA for the CDR3 is TGCGCCAGTTCGATTACAGGGGGCTCTGGAAACACCATATATTTT. This sequence encodes CASSITGGSGNTIYF. V gene TRBV5-1 combines with J gene TRBJ1-3, with 8 bases aligning to TRBD1. This CDR3 comprises 15 residues. Trimming cost V 8 bases and J 0 bases; bases outside gene matches: 7. CDR1 is SGHRS, CDR2 YFSETQ, per germline.

J is TRBJ1-1 and V is TRBV7-2; D call uncertain. The CDR3 has 13 amino acids. The V gene lost 5 bases and the J gene lost 12 bases, with 19 bases spanning the gap. Germline assignment: CDR1 SGHTA and CDR2 FQGNSA. CDR3 sequence: CASSREGFLGSFF. Here the CDR3 DNA reads TGTGCCAGCAGCAGGGAAGGTTTCTTGGGTTCTTTCTTT.

The chain uses TRBV19 and TRBJ1-2; a weak D match, TRBD1 (5 bases). Germline V gene data show CDR1 as LNHDA and CDR2 as SQIVND (reference sequence). The CDR3 contains 14 residues. The ends were cut back, 8 bases at V and 0 bases at J, with 13 bases in the middle. The CDR3 DNA follows: TGTGCCAGTCAGGAGGGGTCGTCTAACTATGGCTACACCTTC. This encodes CASQEGSSNYGYTF.

V and J are TRBV18 and TRBJ1-4; D might be TRBD1 (5 bases). Germline CDR1 reads KGHSH; CDR2 reads LQKENI. Trimming took 2 bases from V and 3 from J, leaving 13 bases between them. CDR3 size: 16 residues. The CDR3 here is CASSPGAARANEKLFF. CDR3 nucleotide sequence: TGTGCCAGCTCACCAGGGGCGGCTCGTGCTAATGAAAAACTGTTTTTT.

The rearrangement joins TRBV15 to TRBJ1-5; TRBD1 matches 8 bases. The germline V gene encodes CDR1 LNHNV and CDR2 YYDKDF (reference sequence). The V gene end was trimmed by 0 bases and the J gene end by 5 bases; junction bases not matched to a gene: 3. The CDR3 runs 15 residues. CDR3 DNA: TGTGCCACCAGCAGAGATAGGACAGGGCATCAGCCCCAGCATTTT. This gives the protein CATSRDRTGHQPQHF.

This chain uses TRBV3-1 (or the pseudogene TRBV3-2) with TRBJ1-1; D is unresolved. The CDR3 consists of 17 residues. The V and J ends lost 1 base and 1 base respectively, with 16 bases between them. CDR1 LGHDT and CDR2 YNNKEL come from the germline V gene (reference sequence). The CDR3 DNA reads as TGTGCCAGCAGCCAAGTCGGGCGCAGCGCATGGAACACTGAAGCTTTCTTT. As protein: CASSQVGRSAWNTEAFF.

The rearrangement joins TRBV11-1 to TRBJ2-3, with a weak D call TRBD2 (5 bases). The CDR3 loop spans 16 amino acids. V gave up 5 bases and J gave up 1 base, with 16 bases separating them. The V gene's germline CDR1 is SGHAT and CDR2 FQDESV (reference sequence). CDR3 in amino acids: CASSHLESGGTDTQYF. CDR3 bases: TGTGCCAGCAGCCATCTGGAGTCCGGGGGCACAGATACGCAGTATTTT.

A few counts support this clone. The chain has TRBV30 and TRBJ1-1; D may be TRBD1 (5 bases). V lost 4 bases, J lost 5 bases, and 17 bases lay in between. CDR1 and CDR2 (germline): GTSNPN, SVGIG (reference sequence). There are 14 residues in the CDR3. CDR3: CAWIRSSGVTEAFF. The CDR3 nucleotides read TGTGCCTGGATTAGGTCATCGGGGGTAACTGAAGCTTTCTTT.

The rearrangement uses TRBV5-1 and TRBJ2-5; TRBD2 is a possible D gene (7 bases). Germline loops: CDR1 SGHRS, CDR2 YFSETQ. V was trimmed by 5 bases and J by 5 bases, leaving 25 bases between them. The CDR3 runs 17 residues. DNA for the CDR3: TGCGCCAGCAGACCCACCGGAGGGGGGGCGCCAGGGGAGACCCAGTACTTC. It codes for CASRPTGGGAPGETQYF.

V gene TRBV28 combines with J gene TRBJ1-2; perhaps TRBD1 as D (6 bases). Germline V gene lookup returns CDR1 MDHEN and CDR2 SYDVKM. The CDR3 covers 12 residues. The V and J ends lost 4 bases and 8 bases respectively, with 11 bases between them. Here the CDR3 reads CASSSSQGGYTF. The CDR3 nucleotides read TGTGCCAGCAGTTCGTCACAGGGAGGCTACACCTTC.

This clone was seen a few times. CDR3 amino acids: CASSRAENRGDEQFF. The CDR3 coding sequence is TGTGCCAGCAGCCGAGCCGAGAACAGGGGCGATGAGCAGTTCTTC. J is TRBJ2-1 and V is TRBV4-2, with 7 bases identical to TRBD1. With 4 bases clipped from V and 8 bases from J, the junction kept 11 bases outside the gene matches. The CDR3 consists of 15 residues. Germline V gene sequence: CDR1 LGHNA, CDR2 YNFKEQ.

The J gene is TRBJ1-4, the V gene TRBV7-9, with unresolved D. Germline V gives CDR1 SEHNR, CDR2 FQNEAQ (reference sequence). CDR3 length equals 15 residues. V lost 1 base to trimming and J lost 0 bases, with 6 bases between them. CDR3 DNA: TGTGCCAGCAGCTTAGATTCATCAACTAATGAAAAACTGTTTTTT. This encodes CASSLDSSTNEKLFF.

This clone was picked up one time. V is TRBV12-3 or TRBV12-4 and J is TRBJ1-2, with D perhaps matching TRBD1 (5 bases). V was trimmed by 3 bases and J by 7 bases, leaving 12 bases between them. The CDR3 covers 13 residues. CDR3 residues: CASSFRDGRGYTF. The CDR3 DNA reads TGTGCCAGCAGTTTCCGGGACGGCCGTGGCTACACCTTC.

The V and J genes are TRBV7-2 and TRBJ1-1, with TRBD1 identical over 7 bases. Germline CDR1 and CDR2: SGHTA and FQGNSA. The trim removed 5 bases at V and 1 base at J, leaving 4 bases unmatched. This CDR3 has 14 amino acids. CDR3 sequence reads: CASSHRQGNTEAFF. CDR3 DNA sequence: TGTGCCAGCAGCCACCGACAGGGGAACACTGAAGCTTTCTTT.

In this sample, this clone turned up a few times. J is TRBJ1-2 and V is TRBV30, with TRBD1 matching over 7 bases. The CDR3 totals 11 residues. V lost 2 bases and J lost 14; bases outside the gene matches: 8. CDR1 is GTSNPN, CDR2 SVGIG, per germline (reference sequence). Written as DNA, the CDR3 is TGTGCCTGGAGTATTCAGGGGGACAGAACCTTC. Its protein is CAWSIQGDRTF.

The J gene is TRBJ1-2, the V gene TRBV6-5; no firm D call. The CDR3 spans 11 residues. Germline V lookup: CDR1 MNHEY, CDR2 SVGAGI. The V and J ends lost 8 bases and 2 bases respectively, with 6 bases between them. This CDR3 is CASGQNYGYTF. The CDR3 region has the DNA TGTGCCAGCGGGCAGAACTATGGCTACACCTTC.

The genes are TRBV7-2 and TRBJ1-1; possibly TRBD1 for D (5 bases). Per germline, CDR1 SGHTA and CDR2 FQGNSA. This CDR3 spans 13 amino acids. V was shortened by 0 bases and J by 7 bases, with 9 bases between the two germline ends. CDR3 sequence: CASSLAGVGEAFF. DNA for the CDR3: TGTGCCAGCAGCTTAGCAGGGGTAGGTGAAGCTTTCTTT.

V gene TRBV7-8 combines with J gene TRBJ1-2; no clear D gene. V was trimmed by 5 bases and J by 6 bases, leaving 13 bases between them. Germline V gene lookup returns CDR1 SGHVS and CDR2 FQNEAQ. This CDR3 comprises 13 residues. The CDR3 region has the DNA TGTGCCAGCAGCAAGAGGGAAATGGATGGCTACACCTTC. It specifies CASSKREMDGYTF.

The V and J genes are TRBV7-9 and TRBJ2-4; D is possibly TRBD1 or TRBD2 (6 bases each). Per germline, CDR1 SEHNR and CDR2 FQNEAQ (reference sequence). Trimming cost V 7 bases and J 5 bases, with 18 bases left between them. The CDR3 totals 15 residues. CDR3 loop: CASTKYPGAENIQYF. CDR3 nucleotide sequence: TGTGCCAGCACAAAGTACCCGGGGGCTGAAAACATTCAGTACTTC. The complete variable domain, with remaining parts taken from reference TRBV7-9 and TRBJ2-4, reads DTGVSQNPRHKITKRGQNVTFRCDPISEHNRLYWYRQTLGQGPEFLTYFQNEAQLEKSRLLSDRFSAERPKGSFSTLEIQRTEQGDSAMYLCASTKYPGAENIQYFGAGTRLSVL.